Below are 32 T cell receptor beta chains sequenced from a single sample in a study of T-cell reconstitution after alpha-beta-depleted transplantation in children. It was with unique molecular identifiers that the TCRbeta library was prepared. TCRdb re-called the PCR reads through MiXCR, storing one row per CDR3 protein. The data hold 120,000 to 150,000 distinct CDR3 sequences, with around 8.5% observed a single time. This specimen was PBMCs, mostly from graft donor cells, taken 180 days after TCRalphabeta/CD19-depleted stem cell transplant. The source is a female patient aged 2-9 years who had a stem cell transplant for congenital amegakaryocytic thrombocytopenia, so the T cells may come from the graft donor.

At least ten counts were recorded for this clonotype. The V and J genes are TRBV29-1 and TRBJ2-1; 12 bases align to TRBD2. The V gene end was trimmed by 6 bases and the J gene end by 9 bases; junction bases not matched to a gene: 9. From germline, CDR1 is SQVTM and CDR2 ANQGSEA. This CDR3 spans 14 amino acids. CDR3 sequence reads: CSVETSGGRGEQFF. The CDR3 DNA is TGCAGCGTGGAGACTAGCGGGGGAAGGGGTGAGCAGTTCTTC.

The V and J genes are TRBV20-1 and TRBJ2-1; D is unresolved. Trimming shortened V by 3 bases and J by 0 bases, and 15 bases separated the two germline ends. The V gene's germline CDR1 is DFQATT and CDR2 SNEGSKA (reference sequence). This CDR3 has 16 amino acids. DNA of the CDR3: TGCAGTGCTAGGGGTTCGTGGTCGAGCTCCTACAATGAGCAGTTCTTC. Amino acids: CSARGSWSSSYNEQFF.

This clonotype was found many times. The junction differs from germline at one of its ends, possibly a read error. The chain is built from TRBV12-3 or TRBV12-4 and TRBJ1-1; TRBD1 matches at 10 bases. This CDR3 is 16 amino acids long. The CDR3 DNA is TGTGCCAGCAGCTTAGAGGGACAGGGGATATGGGCTGAAGCTTTCTTT. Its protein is CASSLEGQGIWAEAFF.

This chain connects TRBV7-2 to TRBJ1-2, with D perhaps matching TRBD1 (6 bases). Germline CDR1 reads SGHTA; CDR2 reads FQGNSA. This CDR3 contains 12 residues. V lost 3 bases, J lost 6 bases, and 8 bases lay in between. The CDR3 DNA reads TGTGCCAGCAGCTTCCAGGGGAATGGCTACACCTTC. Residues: CASSFQGNGYTF.

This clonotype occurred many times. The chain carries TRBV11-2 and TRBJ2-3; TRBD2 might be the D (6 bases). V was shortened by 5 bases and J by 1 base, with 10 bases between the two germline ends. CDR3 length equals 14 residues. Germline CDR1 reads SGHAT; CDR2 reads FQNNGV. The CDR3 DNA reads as TGTGCCAGCAGCCCCCGCGGGGGCACAGATACGCAGTATTTT. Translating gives CASSPRGGTDTQYF.

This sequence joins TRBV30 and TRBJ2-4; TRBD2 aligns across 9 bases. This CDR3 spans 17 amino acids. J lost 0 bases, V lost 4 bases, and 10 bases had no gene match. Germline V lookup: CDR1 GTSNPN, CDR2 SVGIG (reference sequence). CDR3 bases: TGTGCCTGGACTAGCGGGGATTTTGGCTTAGCCAAAAACATTCAGTACTTC. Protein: CAWTSGDFGLAKNIQYF.

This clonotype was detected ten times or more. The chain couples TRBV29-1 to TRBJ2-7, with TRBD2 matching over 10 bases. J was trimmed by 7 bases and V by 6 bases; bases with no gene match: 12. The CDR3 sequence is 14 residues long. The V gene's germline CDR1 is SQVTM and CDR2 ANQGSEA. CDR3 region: CSVRQAGGPGEQYF. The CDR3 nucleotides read TGCAGCGTGAGACAAGCGGGAGGGCCGGGGGAGCAGTACTTC.

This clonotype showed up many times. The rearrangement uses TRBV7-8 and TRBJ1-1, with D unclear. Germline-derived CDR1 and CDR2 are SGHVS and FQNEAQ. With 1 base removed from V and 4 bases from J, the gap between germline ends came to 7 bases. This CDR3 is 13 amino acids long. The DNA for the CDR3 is TGTGCCAGCAGCTTAGGAGAACCCACTGAAGCTTTCTTT. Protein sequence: CASSLGEPTEAFF.

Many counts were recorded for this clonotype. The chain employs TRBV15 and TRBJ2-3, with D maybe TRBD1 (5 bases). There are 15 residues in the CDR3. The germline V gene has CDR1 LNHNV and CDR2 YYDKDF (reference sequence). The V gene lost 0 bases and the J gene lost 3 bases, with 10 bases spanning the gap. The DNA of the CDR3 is TGTGCCACCAGCAGAGAAATGCAGGGTACAGATACGCAGTATTTT. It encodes CATSREMQGTDTQYF. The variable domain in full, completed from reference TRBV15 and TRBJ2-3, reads DAMVIQNPRYQVTQFGKPVTLSCSQTLNHNVMYWYQQKSSQAPKLLFHYYDKDFNNEADTPDNFQSRRPNTSFCFLDIRSPGLGDTAMYLCATSREMQGTDTQYFGPGTRLTVL.

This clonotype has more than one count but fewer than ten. CDR3 region: CASISPGIFEKLFF. CDR3 DNA: TGTGCCAGCATCTCGCCCGGGATTTTCGAAAAACTGTTTTTT. The chain carries TRBV28 and TRBJ1-4; D ambiguous. V dropped 7 bases and J dropped 8 bases, with 17 bases sitting between them. This CDR3 contains 14 residues. CDR1 and CDR2 from the germline V gene are MDHEN and SYDVKM.

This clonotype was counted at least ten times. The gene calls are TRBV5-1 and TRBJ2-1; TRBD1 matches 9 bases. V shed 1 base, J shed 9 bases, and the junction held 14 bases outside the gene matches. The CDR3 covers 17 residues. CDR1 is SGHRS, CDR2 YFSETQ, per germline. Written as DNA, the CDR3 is TGCGCCAGCAGCTTGAAGGATGGGGGACAGGGTATCGGTGAGCAGTTCTTC. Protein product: CASSLKDGGQGIGEQFF.

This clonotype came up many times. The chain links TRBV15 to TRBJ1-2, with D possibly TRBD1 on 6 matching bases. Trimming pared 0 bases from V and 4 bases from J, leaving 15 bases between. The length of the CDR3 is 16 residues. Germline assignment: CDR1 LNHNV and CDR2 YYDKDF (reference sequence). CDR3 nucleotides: TGTGCCACCAGCAGAGATCGACAGGCCGACCCCTATGGCTACACCTTC. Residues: CATSRDRQADPYGYTF.

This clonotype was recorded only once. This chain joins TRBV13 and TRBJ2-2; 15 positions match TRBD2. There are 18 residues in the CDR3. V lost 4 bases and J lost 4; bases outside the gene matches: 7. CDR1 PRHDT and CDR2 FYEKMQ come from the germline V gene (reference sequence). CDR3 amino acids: CASSWRTSGGAVTGELFF. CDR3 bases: TGTGCCAGCAGCTGGCGGACTAGCGGGGGGGCCGTCACCGGGGAGCTGTTTTTT.

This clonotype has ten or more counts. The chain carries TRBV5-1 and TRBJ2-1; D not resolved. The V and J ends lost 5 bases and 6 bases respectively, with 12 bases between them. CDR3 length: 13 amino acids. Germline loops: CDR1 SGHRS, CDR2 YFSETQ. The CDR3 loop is CASRAEGSNEQFF. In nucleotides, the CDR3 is TGCGCCAGCAGAGCCGAAGGGTCCAATGAGCAGTTCTTC.

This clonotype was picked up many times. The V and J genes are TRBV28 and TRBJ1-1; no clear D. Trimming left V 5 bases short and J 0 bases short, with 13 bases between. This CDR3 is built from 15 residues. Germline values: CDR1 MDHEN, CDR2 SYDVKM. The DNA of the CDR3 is TGTGCCAGCAGTCCTCTGGCAAGTTTGAACACTGAAGCTTTCTTT. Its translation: CASSPLASLNTEAFF. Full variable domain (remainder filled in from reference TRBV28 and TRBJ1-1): DVKVTQSSRYLVKRTGEKVFLECVQDMDHENMFWYRQDPGLGLRLIYFSYDVKMKEKGDIPEGYSVSREKKERFSLILESASTNQTSMYLCASSPLASLNTEAFFGQGTRLTVV.

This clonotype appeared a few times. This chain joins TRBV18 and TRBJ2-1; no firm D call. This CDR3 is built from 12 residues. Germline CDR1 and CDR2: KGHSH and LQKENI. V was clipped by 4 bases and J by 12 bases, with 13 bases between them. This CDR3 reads CASSHREPLQFF. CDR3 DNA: TGTGCCAGCTCACACCGTGAGCCTTTGCAGTTCTTC. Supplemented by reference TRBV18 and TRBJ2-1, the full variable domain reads NAGVMQNPRHLVRRRGQEARLRCSPMKGHSHVYWYRQLPEEGLKFMVYLQKENIIDESGMPKERFSAEFPKEGPSILRIQQVVRGDSAAYFCASSHREPLQFFGPGTRLTVL.

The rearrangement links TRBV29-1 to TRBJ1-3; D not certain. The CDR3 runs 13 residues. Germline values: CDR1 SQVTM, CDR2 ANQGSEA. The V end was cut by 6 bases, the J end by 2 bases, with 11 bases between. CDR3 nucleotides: TGCAGCGTCCTCATCTATGCTGGAAACACCATATATTTT. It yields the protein CSVLIYAGNTIYF.

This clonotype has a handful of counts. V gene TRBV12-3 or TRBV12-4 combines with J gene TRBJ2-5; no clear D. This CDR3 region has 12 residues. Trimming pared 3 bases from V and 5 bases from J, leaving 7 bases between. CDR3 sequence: CASSLMRETQYF. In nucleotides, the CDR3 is TGTGCCAGCAGTTTGATGCGGGAGACCCAGTACTTC.

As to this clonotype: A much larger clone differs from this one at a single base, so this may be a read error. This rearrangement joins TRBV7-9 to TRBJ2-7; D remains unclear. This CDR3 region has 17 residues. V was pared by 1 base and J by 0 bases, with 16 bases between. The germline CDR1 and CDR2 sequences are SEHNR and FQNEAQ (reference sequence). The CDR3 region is CASSLGLCEMDSYEQYF. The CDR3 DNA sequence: TGTGCCAGCAGCTTAGGTCTTTGCGAGATGGACTCCTACGAGCAGTACTTC. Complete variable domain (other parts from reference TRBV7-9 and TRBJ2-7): DTGVSQNPRHKITKRGQNVTFRCDPISEHNRLYWYRQTLGQGPEFLTYFQNEAQLEKSRLLSDRFSAERPKGSFSTLEIQRTEQGDSAMYLCASSLGLCEMDSYEQYFGPGTRLTVT.

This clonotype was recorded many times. The CDR3 region is CASSLSGRVNNEQFF. The CDR3 nucleotides are TGTGCCAGCAGCCTAAGCGGGAGGGTTAACAATGAGCAGTTCTTC. This chain links TRBV7-2 with TRBJ2-1; TRBD2 matches at 10 bases. The germline CDR1 and CDR2 sequences are SGHTA and FQGNSA. After removal of 5 bases from V and 5 bases from J, the junction contained 6 bases not matched to a gene. The CDR3 contains 15 residues. Drawing the rest from reference TRBV7-2 and TRBJ2-1, the complete variable domain is GAGVSQSPSNKVTEKGKDVELRCDPISGHTALYWYRQSLGQGLEFLIYFQGNSAPDKSGLPSDRFSAERTGGSVSTLTIQRTQQEDSAVYLCASSLSGRVNNEQFFGPGTRLTVL.

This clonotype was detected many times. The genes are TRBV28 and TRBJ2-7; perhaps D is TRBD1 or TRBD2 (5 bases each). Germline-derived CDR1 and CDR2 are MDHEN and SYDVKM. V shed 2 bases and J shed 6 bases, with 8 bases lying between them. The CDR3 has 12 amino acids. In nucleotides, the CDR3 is TGTGCCAGCAGTTTAGGGGGAAGCGAGCAGTACTTC. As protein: CASSLGGSEQYF.

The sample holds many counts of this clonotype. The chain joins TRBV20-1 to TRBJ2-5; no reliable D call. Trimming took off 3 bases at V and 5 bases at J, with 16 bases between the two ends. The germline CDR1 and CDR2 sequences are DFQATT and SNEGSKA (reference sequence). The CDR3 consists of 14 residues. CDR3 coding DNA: TGCAGTGCTAGGCCCTCGTCACCTAGGGAGACCCAGTACTTC. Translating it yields CSARPSSPRETQYF.

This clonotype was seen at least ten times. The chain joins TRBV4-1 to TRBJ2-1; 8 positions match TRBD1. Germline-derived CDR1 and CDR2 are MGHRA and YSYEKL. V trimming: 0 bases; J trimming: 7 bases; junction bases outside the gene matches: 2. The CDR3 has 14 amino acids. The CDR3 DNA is TGCGCCAGCAGCCAAGATACAGGGGGGAATGAGCAGTTCTTC. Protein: CASSQDTGGNEQFF.

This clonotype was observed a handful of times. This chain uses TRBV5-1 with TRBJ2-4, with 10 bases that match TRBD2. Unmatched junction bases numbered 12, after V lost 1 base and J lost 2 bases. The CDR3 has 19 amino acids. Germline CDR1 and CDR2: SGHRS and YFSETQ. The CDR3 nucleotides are TGCGCCAGCAGCTTGCAGGCTAGCGGGAGCGCGGGAACCAAAAACATTCAGTACTTC. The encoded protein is CASSLQASGSAGTKNIQYF.

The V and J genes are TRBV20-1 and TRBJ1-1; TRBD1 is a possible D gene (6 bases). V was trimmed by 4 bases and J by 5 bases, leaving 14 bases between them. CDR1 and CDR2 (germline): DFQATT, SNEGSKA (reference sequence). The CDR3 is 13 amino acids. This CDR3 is CSATEQGWTEAFF. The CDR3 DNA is TGCAGTGCTACAGAACAGGGATGGACTGAAGCTTTCTTT.

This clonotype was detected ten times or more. CDR3 amino acids: CASSPPGQYEKLFF. CDR3 DNA sequence: TGTGCCAGCAGTCCTCCGGGACAGTATGAAAAACTGTTTTTT. V gene TRBV28 combines with J gene TRBJ1-4, with 7 nucleotides matching TRBD1. Germline V gives CDR1 MDHEN, CDR2 SYDVKM. V gave up 5 bases and J gave up 6 bases; unmatched junction bases: 6. The CDR3 covers 14 residues.

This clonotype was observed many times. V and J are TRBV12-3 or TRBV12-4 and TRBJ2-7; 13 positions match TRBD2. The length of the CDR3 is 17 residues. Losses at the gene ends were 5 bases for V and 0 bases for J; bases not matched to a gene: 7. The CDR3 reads CASSILAGGPRSYEQYF. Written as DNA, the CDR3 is TGTGCCAGCAGTATACTAGCGGGAGGGCCTCGCTCCTACGAGCAGTACTTC.

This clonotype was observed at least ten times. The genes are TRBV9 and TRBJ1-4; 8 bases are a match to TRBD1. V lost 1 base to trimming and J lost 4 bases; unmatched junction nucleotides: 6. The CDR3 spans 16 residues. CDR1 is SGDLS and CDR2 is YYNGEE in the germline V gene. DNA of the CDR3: TGTGCCAGCAGCGTAACCGGGACAGGACGTAATGAAAAACTGTTTTTT. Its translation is CASSVTGTGRNEKLFF.

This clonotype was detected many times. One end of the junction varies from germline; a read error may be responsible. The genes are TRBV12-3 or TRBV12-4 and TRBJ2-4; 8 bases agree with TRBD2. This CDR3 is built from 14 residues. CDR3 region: CASSLAGAKNIQYF. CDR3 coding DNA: TGTGCCAGCAGTCTAGCGGGAGCCAAAAACATTCAGTACTTC.

CDR3 protein: CASSLRGYNEQFF. The CDR3, as DNA: TGTGCCAGCAGCCTTAGGGGATACAATGAGCAGTTCTTC. The genes are TRBV3-1 and TRBJ2-1, with D maybe TRBD1 (5 bases). The CDR3 totals 13 residues. Trimming took 4 bases from V and 4 from J, leaving 8 bases between them. CDR1 and CDR2 from the germline V gene are LGHDT and YNNKEL (reference sequence).

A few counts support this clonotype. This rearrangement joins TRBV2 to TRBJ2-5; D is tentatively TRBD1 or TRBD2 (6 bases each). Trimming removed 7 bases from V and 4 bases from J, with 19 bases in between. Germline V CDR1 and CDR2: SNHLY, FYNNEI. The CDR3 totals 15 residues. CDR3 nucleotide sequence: TGTGCCAGCAAAAACAGAACAGGGAGGACAGAGACCCAGTACTTC. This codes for CASKNRTGRTETQYF.

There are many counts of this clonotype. CDR3: CASSSHGGTGELFF. The CDR3 DNA sequence: TGTGCCAGCAGCTCACATGGGGGCACCGGGGAGCTGTTTTTT. The chain is built from TRBV7-7 and TRBJ2-2; D assignment may be TRBD1 or TRBD2 (5 bases each). V shed 4 bases and J shed 4 bases, with 10 bases lying between them. The V gene's germline CDR1 is SSHAT and CDR2 FNYEAQ (reference sequence). CDR3 length: 14 residues.